This is a list of T cell receptor beta chains from one sample in a study of cytomegalovirus exposure and HLA in healthy donors. The assay was immunoSEQ multiplex PCR, and TCRdb's table has in-frame clones only and misses some. The data hold about 49,000 clones, with 92% observed a single time. Specimen: PBMCs. The source is a man younger than 35 in good health and CMV-seronegative. Each CDR3 is given with its conserved first and last residue. D genes are given only for firm matches. Clone size, where shown, is once, few, many, or a class for clones that have expanded.

TRBV2,TRBD2,12,few,TRBJ2-5,CAGRTSAETQYF,TGTGCCGGACGGACTAGCGCAGAGACCCAGTACTTC
TRBV5-6,TRBD1,15,-,TRBJ1-2,CASSLNEGADYGYTF,TGTGCCAGCAGCTTGAACGAGGGGGCTGACTATGGCTACACCTTC
TRBV7-9,TRBD1,18,-,TRBJ1-2,CASSLGRVGQGAHYGYTF,TGTGCCAGCAGCTTAGGCCGAGTGGGACAGGGGGCACACTATGGCTACACCTTC
TRBV5-1,TRBD2,15,-,TRBJ2-3,CASSPGLAGTDTQYF,TGCGCCAGCAGCCCGGGACTAGCGGGCACAGATACGCAGTATTTT
TRBV28,-,12,-,TRBJ1-5,CASSPGNQPQHF,TGTGCCAGCAGTCCGGGCAATCAGCCCCAGCATTTT
TRBV15,TRBD1,16,-,TRBJ2-7,CATSPGTGAQTYEQYF,TGTGCCACCAGCCCCGGGACAGGGGCCCAAACCTACGAGCAGTACTTC
TRBV10-3,TRBD1,17,-,TRBJ1-1,CAISHLSTRGQRTEAFF,TGTGCCATCAGCCACCTATCAACCAGGGGGCAAAGGACTGAAGCTTTCTTT
TRBV28,-,12,few,TRBJ1-2,CAFGQASYGYTF,TGTGCCTTCGGCCAGGCGAGCTATGGCTACACCTTC
TRBV25-1,-,15,-,TRBJ1-4,CASSWTSPTNEKLFF,TGTGCCAGCAGTTGGACATCCCCAACTAATGAAAAACTGTTTTTT
TRBV5-5,-,15,-,TRBJ1-2,CASSLVRGPFDGYTF,TGTGCCAGCAGCTTGGTCAGGGGACCGTTTGATGGCTACACCTTC
TRBV5-1,-,13,-,TRBJ2-7,CASSLMTEDEQYF,TGCGCCAGCAGCTTGATGACGGAGGACGAGCAGTACTTC
TRBV28,-,14,-,TRBJ1-5,CASSSRDVGQPQHF,TGTGCCAGCAGTTCGCGGGACGTTGGGCAGCCCCAGCATTTT
TRBV14,TRBD2,17,-,TRBJ2-2,CASSHLTSDKNTGELFF,TGTGCCAGCAGCCACCTTACTAGCGACAAGAACACCGGGGAGCTGTTTTTT
TRBV14,TRBD1,17,-,TRBJ1-2,CASSQIWGTALDYGYTF,TGTGCCAGCAGCCAGATTTGGGGGACAGCCCTTGACTATGGCTACACCTTC
TRBV5-6,-,15,-,TRBJ2-1,CASSLNEGEIHEQFF,TGTGCCAGCAGCTTGAATGAGGGGGAGATACATGAGCAGTTCTTC
TRBV5-4,TRBD2,15,-,TRBJ2-4,CASSPGLDLKDIQYF,TGTGCCAGCAGCCCGGGACTAGACCTCAAGGACATTCAGTACTTC
TRBV7-6,-,16,once,TRBJ1-2,CASSYPPRVENYGYTF,TGTGCCAGCAGCTATCCTCCCAGGGTGGAAAACTATGGCTACACCTTC
TRBV9,-,15,-,TRBJ1-2,CASSVVVDEGLSYTF,TGTGCCAGCAGCGTAGTCGTTGATGAGGGACTGAGCTACACCTTC
TRBV30,-,12,-,TRBJ1-2,CAWSGSGGGYTF,TGTGCCTGGAGTGGTAGTGGCGGTGGCTACACCTTC
TRBV9,TRBD1,16,-,TRBJ2-7,CASSADPGTGPQEQDF,TGTGCCAGCAGCGCCGACCCGGGGACAGGGCCGCAAGAACAGGACTTC
TRBV28,TRBD1,17,-,TRBJ2-7,CASSPRVTGTGAYEQYF,TGTGCCAGCAGTCCCAGAGTCACCGGGACAGGGGCCTACGAGCAGTACTTC
TRBV19,-,12,-,TRBJ2-3,CASSNSADTQYF,TGTGCCAGTAGCAATAGCGCCGATACGCAGTATTTT
TRBV30,-,15,-,TRBJ1-5,CAWSVQSATGQPQHF,TGTGCCTGGAGTGTACAATCCGCCACAGGGCAGCCCCAGCATTTT
TRBV10-3,TRBD2,15,-,TRBJ2-1,CAISISGRAGNEQFF,TGTGCCATCAGTATTAGCGGGAGGGCCGGGAATGAGCAGTTCTTC
TRBV11-3,-,14,-,TRBJ1-1,CASSQRTGLTEAFF,TGTGCCAGCAGCCAAAGAACAGGCCTCACTGAAGCTTTCTTT
TRBV9,-,15,-,TRBJ2-7,CASSARPTGTYEQYF,TGTGCCAGCAGCGCCCGCCCAACAGGGACCTACGAGCAGTACTTC
TRBV7-9,-,14,-,TRBJ1-1,CASSIQGMYTEAFF,TGTGCCAGCAGTATTCAGGGGATGTACACTGAAGCTTTCTTT
TRBV6-5,-,14,-,TRBJ1-2,CASSYRTSADGYTF,TGTGCCAGCAGTTACCGAACGTCTGCGGATGGCTACACCTTC
TRBV6-5,-,14,-,TRBJ1-3,CASSYKSSGNTIYF,TGTGCCAGCAGTTACAAGAGCTCTGGAAACACCATATATTTT
TRBV29-1,TRBD1,11,-,TRBJ2-1,CSAETGDEQFF,TGCAGCGCTGAAACAGGGGATGAGCAGTTCTTC
TRBV10-1,TRBD1,13,-,TRBJ1-1,CASSDTGGTEAFF,TGCGCCAGCAGTGACACAGGGGGCACTGAAGCTTTCTTT
TRBV5-4,-,15,-,TRBJ2-1,CASSLAGAEGNEQFF,TGTGCCAGCAGCCTCGCGGGGGCGGAGGGCAATGAGCAGTTCTTC
TRBV4-3,TRBD2,15,-,TRBJ2-4,CASSPTGGGKNIQYF,TGCGCCAGCAGCCCGACTGGCGGGGGCAAAAACATTCAGTACTTC
TRBV6-6,TRBD1,15,-,TRBJ1-3,CASSAPGGSGNTIYF,TGTGCCAGCAGCGCTCCAGGGGGCTCTGGAAACACCATATATTTT
TRBV5-6,-,14,-,TRBJ2-7,CASRRDGSSYEQYF,TGTGCCAGCAGAAGGGACGGGAGCTCCTACGAGCAGTACTTC
TRBV4-2,TRBD1,17,-,TRBJ2-7,CASPGGTGGLISHEQYF,TGTGCCAGCCCAGGGGGGACAGGGGGTTTGATCAGTCACGAGCAGTACTTC
TRBV5-1,TRBD1,14,-,TRBJ1-1,CASRNQGARTEAFF,TGCGCCAGCCGAAACCAGGGGGCGCGGACTGAAGCTTTCTTT
TRBV19,TRBD1,18,-,TRBJ1-5,CASSPRHRGGMGNQPQHF,TGTGCCAGTAGTCCCCGTCACAGGGGGGGGATGGGCAATCAGCCCCAGCATTTT
TRBV28,TRBD1,14,-,TRBJ2-7,CASSGGQPPYEQYF,TGTGCCAGCAGTGGGGGACAGCCCCCCTACGAGCAGTACTTC
TRBV9,-,13,-,TRBJ2-7,CASSVTTGDEQYF,TGTGCCAGCAGCGTCACGACAGGTGACGAGCAGTACTTC
TRBV7-3,TRBD2,16,-,TRBJ2-1,CASSLLAVSSYNEQFF,TGTGCCAGCAGCTTACTAGCGGTGAGCTCCTACAATGAGCAGTTCTTC
TRBV5-5,-,17,-,TRBJ1-3,CASSWTLPDPSGNTIYF,TGTGCCAGCAGCTGGACACTACCGGATCCCTCTGGAAACACCATATATTTT
TRBV28,TRBD1,15,few,TRBJ1-1,CASDTRGTANTEAFF,TGTGCCAGCGACACTAGAGGGACAGCCAACACTGAAGCTTTCTTT
TRBV29-1,TRBD2,14,-,TRBJ2-7,CSVVFLAGGKEQYF,TGCAGCGTTGTGTTCCTAGCGGGAGGAAAAGAGCAGTACTTC
TRBV28,-,16,-,TRBJ2-2,CASSLRGTTRVGELFF,TGTGCCAGCAGTTTAAGGGGGACTACCCGCGTCGGGGAGCTGTTTTTT
TRBV7-2,-,13,-,TRBJ1-3,CASSSRTDYTIYF,TGTGCCAGCAGCTCGCGGACAGACTACACCATATATTTT
TRBV7-3,TRBD2,15,-,TRBJ2-3,CASSWTSSRTDTQYF,TGTGCCAGCAGTTGGACTAGCAGTCGCACAGATACGCAGTATTTT
TRBV18,-,13,-,TRBJ2-7,CASSPEGYYEQYF,TGTGCCAGCTCACCAGAGGGATACTACGAGCAGTACTTC
TRBV9,TRBD2,16,-,TRBJ2-1,CASSLSREGPNNEQFF,TGTGCCAGCAGCCTGTCACGGGAGGGACCCAACAATGAGCAGTTCTTC
TRBV7-3,TRBD2,15,few,TRBJ2-3,CASSSGLAVQDTQYF,TGTGCCAGCAGCTCGGGACTAGCGGTACAAGATACGCAGTATTTT
TRBV11-2,TRBD2,16,-,TRBJ2-7,CASSWSLAGGTYERYF,TGTGCCAGCAGCTGGTCCCTAGCGGGAGGGACCTACGAGCGGTACTTC
TRBV7-3,TRBD2,15,few,TRBJ2-5,CASSPGLAVAETQYF,TGTGCCAGCAGTCCTGGACTAGCGGTGGCGGAGACCCAGTACTTC
TRBV28,TRBD2,15,-,TRBJ2-1,CASSPQAGALLEQFF,TGTGCCAGCAGTCCCCAAGCGGGGGCCCTTTTAGAGCAGTTCTTC
TRBV5-1,TRBD2,21,-,TRBJ2-1,CASSLAGGAGVRGGSYNEQFF,TGCGCCAGCAGCTTGGCCGGGGGAGCGGGAGTACGCGGTGGATCCTACAATGAGCAGTTCTTC
TRBV11-3,TRBD1,16,-,TRBJ1-2,CASSPRGAGVDYGYTF,TGTGCCAGCAGCCCCAGGGGGGCAGGGGTGGACTATGGCTACACCTTC
TRBV6-6,TRBD2,15,-,TRBJ2-7,CASSSPGTSSHEQYF,TGTGCCAGCAGTTCTCCCGGGACTAGCTCCCACGAGCAGTACTTC
TRBV29-1,-,14,-,TRBJ2-7,CSVVHAGQGYEQYF,TGCAGCGTTGTGCACGCCGGTCAGGGCTACGAGCAGTACTTC